This entry is about one T cell receptor (beta chain). Its antigen target is currently unknown. No much larger clone exists at a distance of one base, and base qualities are not known. The sample is drawn from a study of T cell responses to AZD1222 COVID-19 vaccine (dated by TCRdb to about 2021). Regarding the research as a whole: AZD1222 recipients given second doses at about 4 weeks or at about 12 weeks were pooled, since spike-specific TCR depth and breadth were not found to differ between the two schedules. A total of around 240 trial participants underwent TCR sequencing, of whom some 200 had received two doses of AZD1222 and 26 had received two doses of the MenACWY control vaccine. Trial participants were enrolled by age into 18-55, 56-69 and 70-plus year subgroups, with about 150, 28 and 57 TCR-sequenced participants respectively. Summary of the overall study and its limitations: Conclusions about previously exposed vaccinees are limited because only six or seven AZD1222 recipients were SARS-CoV-2 seropositive at baseline. The 56-69-year group was small, and its depth increase did not reach significance, likely because of low power. CD4 TCRs associated with the vaccine covered the entire spike protein, and the dominant responses were in regions 160-218 and 743-854. Most participants were white British and females outnumbered males, and the authors suggested that clonal diversity may have been underestimated. Spike-specific TCR breadth and depth rose significantly after two AZD1222 doses compared with day 0 and with MenACWY recipients. No day 14 peak-response samples were available, so repertoires were characterized only after the peak T cell response. Reportedly, close to half of the unique spike-specific TCRs recognized epitopes lying outside the regions that are mutated in the B.1.351 and B.1.1.7 variants.

The CDR3 regions of human TCRbeta chains were subjected to immunosequencing. The authors processed their data as follows. Repertoire TCRs were matched against a reference library of SARS-CoV-2-specific TCRs generated with the MIRA antigen-specificity platform. Breadth meant the fraction of unique TCRs that were SARS-CoV-2-associated, whereas depth meant the fraction of total T cells that were SARS-CoV-2-associated. Using the MIRA data, every spike-specific TCR was mapped to the spike region that the TCR reacted to and assigned to either a CD4 or a CD8 class. Log10-transformed breadth and depth values were compared by one-way ANOVA with Sidak's multiple comparisons tests. TCRdb retrieved this table from immuneACCESS and kept in-frame rearrangements only. Not all clones are present; in checked studies, unresolved V genes account for under half, and no reason is known for the remainder. Clonal size and the V and J genes are those of that table, whereas D and trimming came from the DNA. The table for this sample lists approximately 100,000 clones; around nine tenths of them were counted only once. The ten largest clones add up to 1% to 1.5% of the sample.

There are 12 amino acids in the CDR3, from cysteine to phenylalanine inclusive. Only CDR3 DNA remains: 36 bases, in frame from the first base. Trimming accounts for 9 bases at V and 8 bases at J, while the number of junction bases matched to no gene is 6. Taken with the paper, the label for time point translates to: baseline before first vaccination. Vaccinee samples came from UK trials COV001 and COV002, including a single-blind randomized controlled phase 2/3 trial of AZD1222 (ChAdOx1 nCoV-19) in healthy adults. For TCRbeta chain sequencing, PBMC samples were collected from trial participants at day 0 and at day 28 after the second dose.

This sequence was found in an adult in good health. The sample consisted of peripheral blood, taken on day 0 of AZD1222 vaccination. The rearranged segments are TRBV12-3 or TRBV12-4 and TRBJ1-4; 7 bases in between match TRBD1. For the CDR3, the sequence is CASTGADEKLFF. The DNA reads as follows: TGTGCCAGTACAGGGGCGGACGAAAAACTGTTTTTT.